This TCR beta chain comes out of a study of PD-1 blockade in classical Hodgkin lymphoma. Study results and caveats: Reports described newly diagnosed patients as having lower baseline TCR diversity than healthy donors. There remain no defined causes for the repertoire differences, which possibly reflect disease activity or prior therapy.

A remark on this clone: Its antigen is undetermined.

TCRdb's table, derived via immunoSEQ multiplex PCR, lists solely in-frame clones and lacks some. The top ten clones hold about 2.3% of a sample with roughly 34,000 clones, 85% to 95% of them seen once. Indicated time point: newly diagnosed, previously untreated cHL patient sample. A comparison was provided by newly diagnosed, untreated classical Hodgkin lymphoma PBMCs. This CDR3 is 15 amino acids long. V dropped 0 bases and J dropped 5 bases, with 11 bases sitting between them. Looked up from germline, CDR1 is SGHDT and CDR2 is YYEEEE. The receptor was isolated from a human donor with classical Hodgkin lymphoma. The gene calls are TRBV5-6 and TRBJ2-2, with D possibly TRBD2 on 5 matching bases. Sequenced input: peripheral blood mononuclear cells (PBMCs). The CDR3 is CASSLVTSETGELFF. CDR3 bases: TGTGCCAGCAGCTTGGTAACTAGTGAGACCGGGGAGCTGTTTTTT.